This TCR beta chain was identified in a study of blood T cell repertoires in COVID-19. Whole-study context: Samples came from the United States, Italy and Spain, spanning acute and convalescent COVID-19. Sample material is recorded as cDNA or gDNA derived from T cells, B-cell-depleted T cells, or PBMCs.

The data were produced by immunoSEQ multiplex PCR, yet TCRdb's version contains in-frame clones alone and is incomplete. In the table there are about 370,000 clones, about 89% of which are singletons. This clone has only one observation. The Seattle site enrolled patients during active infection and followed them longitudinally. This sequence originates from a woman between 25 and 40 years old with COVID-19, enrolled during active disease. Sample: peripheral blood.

CDR3 loop: CAIRDSIGLGETQYF. CDR3 DNA sequence: TGTGCCATCAGGGACTCGATTGGCCTAGGGGAGACCCAGTACTTC. This chain uses TRBV10-3 with TRBJ2-5, with D perhaps TRBD2 (5 bases). Trimming shortened V by 6 bases and J by 5 bases, and 19 bases separated the two germline ends. CDR3 length: 15 residues. From germline, CDR1 is ENHRY and CDR2 SYGVKD.